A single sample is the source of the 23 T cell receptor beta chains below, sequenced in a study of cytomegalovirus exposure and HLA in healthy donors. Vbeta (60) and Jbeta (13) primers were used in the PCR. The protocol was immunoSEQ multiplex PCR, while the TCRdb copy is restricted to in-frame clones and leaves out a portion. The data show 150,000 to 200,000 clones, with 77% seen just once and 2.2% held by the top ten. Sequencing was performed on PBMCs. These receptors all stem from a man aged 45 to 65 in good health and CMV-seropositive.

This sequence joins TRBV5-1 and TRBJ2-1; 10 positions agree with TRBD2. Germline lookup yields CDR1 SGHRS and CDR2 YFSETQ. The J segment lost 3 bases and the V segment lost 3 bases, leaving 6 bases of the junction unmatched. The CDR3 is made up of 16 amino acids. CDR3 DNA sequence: TGCGCCAGCAGCTCTGGGACTAGCGACTACTACAATGAGCAGTTCTTC. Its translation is CASSSGTSDYYNEQFF. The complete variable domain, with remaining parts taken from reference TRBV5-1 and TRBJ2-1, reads KAGVTQTPRYLIKTRGQQVTLSCSPISGHRSVSWYQQTPGQGLQFLFEYFSETQRNKGNFPGRFSGRQFSNSRSEMNVSTLELGDSALYLCASSSGTSDYYNEQFFGPGTRLTVL.

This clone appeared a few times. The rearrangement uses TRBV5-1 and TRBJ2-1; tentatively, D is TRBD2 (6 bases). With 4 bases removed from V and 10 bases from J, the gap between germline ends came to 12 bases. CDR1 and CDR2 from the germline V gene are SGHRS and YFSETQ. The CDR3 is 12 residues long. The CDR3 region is CASSTRGIEQFF. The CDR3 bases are TGCGCCAGCAGCACCCGGGGGATAGAGCAGTTCTTC.

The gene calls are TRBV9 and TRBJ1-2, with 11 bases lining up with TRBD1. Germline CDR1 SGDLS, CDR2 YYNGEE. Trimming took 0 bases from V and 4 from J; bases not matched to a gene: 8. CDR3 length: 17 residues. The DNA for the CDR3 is TGTGCCAGCAGCGTAGACCCCGGACAGGGGGCCGGCTATGGCTACACCTTC. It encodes CASSVDPGQGAGYGYTF.

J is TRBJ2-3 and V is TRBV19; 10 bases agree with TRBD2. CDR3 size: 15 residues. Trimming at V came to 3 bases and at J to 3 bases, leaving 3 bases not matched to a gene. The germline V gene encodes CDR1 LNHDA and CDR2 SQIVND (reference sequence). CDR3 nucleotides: TGTGCCAGTAGTATTGCGGGACTAGCGACAGATACGCAGTATTTT. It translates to CASSIAGLATDTQYF.

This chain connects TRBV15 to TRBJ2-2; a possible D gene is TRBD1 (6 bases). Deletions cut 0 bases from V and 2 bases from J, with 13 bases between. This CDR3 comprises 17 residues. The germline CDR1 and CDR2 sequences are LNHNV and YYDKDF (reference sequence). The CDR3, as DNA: TGTGCCACCAGCAGAGACAGGGGATCAGCAAACACCGGGGAGCTGTTTTTT. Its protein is CATSRDRGSANTGELFF.

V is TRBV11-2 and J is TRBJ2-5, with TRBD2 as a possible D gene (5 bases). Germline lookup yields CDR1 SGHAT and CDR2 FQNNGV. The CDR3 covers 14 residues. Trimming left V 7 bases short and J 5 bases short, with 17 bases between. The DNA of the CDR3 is TGTGCCAGCACCCTCGGGGTTCCAACGGAGACCCAGTACTTC. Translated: CASTLGVPTETQYF. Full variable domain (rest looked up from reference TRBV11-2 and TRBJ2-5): EAGVAQSPRYKIIEKRQSVAFWCNPISGHATLYWYQQILGQGPKLLIQFQNNGVVDDSQLPKDRFSAERLKGVDSTLKIQPAKLEDSAVYLCASTLGVPTETQYFGPGTRLLVL.

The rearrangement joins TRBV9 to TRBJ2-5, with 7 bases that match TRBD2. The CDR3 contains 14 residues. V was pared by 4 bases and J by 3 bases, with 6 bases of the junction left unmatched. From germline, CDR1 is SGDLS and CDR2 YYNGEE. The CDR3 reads CASSPGTTEETQYF. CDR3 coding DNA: TGTGCCAGCAGCCCCGGGACTACAGAAGAGACCCAGTACTTC.

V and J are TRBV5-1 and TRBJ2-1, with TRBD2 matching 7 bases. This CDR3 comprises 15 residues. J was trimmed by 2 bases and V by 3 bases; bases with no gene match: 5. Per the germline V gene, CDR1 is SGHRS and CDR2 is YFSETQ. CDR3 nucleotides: TGCGCCAGCAGCTCGACCGGGACTACCTACAATGAGCAGTTCTTC. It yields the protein CASSSTGTTYNEQFF.

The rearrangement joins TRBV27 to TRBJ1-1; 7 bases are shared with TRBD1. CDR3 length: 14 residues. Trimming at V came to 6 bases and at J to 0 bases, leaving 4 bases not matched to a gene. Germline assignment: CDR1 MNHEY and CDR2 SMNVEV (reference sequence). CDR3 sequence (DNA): TGTGCCAGCAGATACAGGGGCCTGAACACTGAAGCTTTCTTT. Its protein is CASRYRGLNTEAFF.

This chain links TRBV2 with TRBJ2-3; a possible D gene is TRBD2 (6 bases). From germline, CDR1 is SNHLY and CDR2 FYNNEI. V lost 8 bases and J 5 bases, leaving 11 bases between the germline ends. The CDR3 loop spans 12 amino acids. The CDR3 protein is CASLVGGDTQYF. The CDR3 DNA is TGTGCCAGCCTCGTCGGGGGAGATACGCAGTATTTT.

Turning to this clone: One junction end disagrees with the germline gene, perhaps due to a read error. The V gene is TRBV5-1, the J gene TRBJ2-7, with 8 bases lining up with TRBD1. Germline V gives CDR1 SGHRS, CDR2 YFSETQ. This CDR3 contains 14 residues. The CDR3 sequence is CASRLDRDPYEQYF. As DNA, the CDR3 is TGCGCCAGCAGGTTGGACAGGGACCCCTACGAGCAGTACTTC. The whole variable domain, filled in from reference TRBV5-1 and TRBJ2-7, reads KAGVTQTPRYLIKTRGQQVTLSCSPISGHRSVSWYQQTPGQGLQFLFEYFSETQRNKGNFPGRFSGRQFSNSRSEMNVSTLELGDSALYLCASRLDRDPYEQYFGPGTRLTVT.

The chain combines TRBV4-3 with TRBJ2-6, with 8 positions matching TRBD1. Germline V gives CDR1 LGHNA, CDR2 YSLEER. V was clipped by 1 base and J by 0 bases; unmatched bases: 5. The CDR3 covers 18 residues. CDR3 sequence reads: CASSQAGTGPSGANVLTF. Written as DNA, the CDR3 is TGCGCCAGCAGCCAAGCCGGGACAGGACCCTCTGGGGCCAACGTCCTGACTTTC.

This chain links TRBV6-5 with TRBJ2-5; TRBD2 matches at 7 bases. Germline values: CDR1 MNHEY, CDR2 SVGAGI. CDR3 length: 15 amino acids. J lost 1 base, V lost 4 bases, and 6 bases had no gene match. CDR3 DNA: TGTGCCAGCAGTTCCCTCGGGGGGACCCAAGAGACCCAGTACTTC. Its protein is CASSSLGGTQETQYF.

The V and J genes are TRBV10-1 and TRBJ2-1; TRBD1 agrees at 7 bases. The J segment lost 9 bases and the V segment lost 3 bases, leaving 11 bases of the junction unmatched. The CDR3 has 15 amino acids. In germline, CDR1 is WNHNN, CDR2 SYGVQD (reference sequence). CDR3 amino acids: CASSDMTTGDGEQFF. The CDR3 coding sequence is TGCGCCAGCAGTGATATGACCACAGGGGACGGTGAGCAGTTCTTC.

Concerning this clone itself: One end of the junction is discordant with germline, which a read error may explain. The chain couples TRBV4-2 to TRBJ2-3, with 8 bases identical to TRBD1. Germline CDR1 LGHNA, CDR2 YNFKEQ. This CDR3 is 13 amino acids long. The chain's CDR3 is CASSQESADRVDF. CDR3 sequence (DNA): TGTGCCAGCAGCCAAGAATCCGCGGACAGGGTGGATTTT.

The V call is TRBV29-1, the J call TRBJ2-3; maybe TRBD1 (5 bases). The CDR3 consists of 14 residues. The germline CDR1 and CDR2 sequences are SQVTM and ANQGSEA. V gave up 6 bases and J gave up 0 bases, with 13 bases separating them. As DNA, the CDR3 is TGCAGCGTAGCCTTAGGGGCTAGCACAGATACGCAGTATTTT. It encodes CSVALGASTDTQYF.

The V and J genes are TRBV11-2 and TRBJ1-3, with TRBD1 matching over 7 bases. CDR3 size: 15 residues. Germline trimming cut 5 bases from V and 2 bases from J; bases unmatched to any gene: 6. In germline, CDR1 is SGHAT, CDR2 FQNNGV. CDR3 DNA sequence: TGTGCCAGCAGCACAAGACAGGGTGCTGGAAACACCATATATTTT. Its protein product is CASSTRQGAGNTIYF.

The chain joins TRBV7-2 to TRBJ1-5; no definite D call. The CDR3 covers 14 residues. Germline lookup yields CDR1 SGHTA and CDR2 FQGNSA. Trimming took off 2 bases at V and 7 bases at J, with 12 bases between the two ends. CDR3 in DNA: TGTGCCAGCAGCTTATCGACCCGGGAACAGCCCCAGCATTTT. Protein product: CASSLSTREQPQHF.

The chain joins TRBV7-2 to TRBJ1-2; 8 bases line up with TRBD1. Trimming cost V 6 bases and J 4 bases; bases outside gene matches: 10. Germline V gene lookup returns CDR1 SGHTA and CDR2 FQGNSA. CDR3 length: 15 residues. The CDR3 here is CASSLTRGRAYGYTF. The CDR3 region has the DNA TGTGCCAGCAGTTTGACCAGGGGGCGCGCCTATGGCTACACCTTC.

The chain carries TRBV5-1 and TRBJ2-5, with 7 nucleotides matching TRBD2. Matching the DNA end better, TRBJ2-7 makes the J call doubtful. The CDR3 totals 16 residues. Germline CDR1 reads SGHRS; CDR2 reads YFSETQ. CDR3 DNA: TGCGCCAGCAGCCCCGAAACCAGCGGGGTTGGCTACGAGCAGTACTTC. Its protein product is CASSPETSGVGYEQYF.

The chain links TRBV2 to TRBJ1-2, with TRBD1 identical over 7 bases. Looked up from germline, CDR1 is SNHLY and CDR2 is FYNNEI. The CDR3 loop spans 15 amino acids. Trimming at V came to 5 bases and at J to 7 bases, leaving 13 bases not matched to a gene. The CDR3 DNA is TGTGCCAGCAGTCCATTACAGGGGCAAAAGGGTGGCTACACCTTC. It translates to CASSPLQGQKGGYTF.

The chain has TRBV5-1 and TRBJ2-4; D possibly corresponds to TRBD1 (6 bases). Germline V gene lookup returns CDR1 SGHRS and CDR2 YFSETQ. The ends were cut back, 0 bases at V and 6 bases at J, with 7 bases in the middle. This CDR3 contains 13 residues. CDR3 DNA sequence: TGCGCCAGCAGCTTGGGACAGGCAAACATTCAGTACTTC. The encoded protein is CASSLGQANIQYF.

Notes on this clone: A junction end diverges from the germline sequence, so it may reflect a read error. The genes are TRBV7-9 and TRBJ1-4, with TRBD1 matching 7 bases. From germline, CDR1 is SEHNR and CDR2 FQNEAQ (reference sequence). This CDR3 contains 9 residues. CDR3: CASSWTGGF. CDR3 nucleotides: TGTGCCAGCAGCTGGACAGGAGGGTTT.